This is a list of T cell receptor beta chains from one sample in a study of OX40 agonist ivuxolimab in advanced cancers. Here immunoSEQ multiplex PCR was the method, and the copy in TCRdb shows in-frame clones only, minus some. The profile shows 70,000 to 80,000 clones, 88% of them singletons. Sample: CD4+ or CD8+ T cells sorted from blood, taken in a trial of the OX40 agonist ivuxolimab. All receptors come from an adult with an advanced solid tumor such as melanoma, head and neck, liver or kidney cancer. CDR3s include the opening cysteine and the closing phenylalanine or tryptophan. The D gene is left open where the match is weak. Expanded clones get a size class; other rows say once, few or many, or leave the size out.

D: -; V: TRBV9; J: TRBJ2-5; size: -; DNA: TGTGCCAGCAGCGTAGCGCCACTAGACCAAGAGACCCAGTACTTC; CDR3: CASSVAPLDQETQYF
D: -; V: TRBV7-7; J: TRBJ1-1; size: -; DNA: TGTGCTAGCAGCTCAGGGGCGGACACTGAAGCTTTCTTT; CDR3: CASSSGADTEAFF
D: -; V: TRBV7-2; J: TRBJ2-7; size: -; DNA: TGTGCCAGCAGCTCGTTGGGACAAGGCTACGAGCAGTACTTC; CDR3: CASSSLGQGYEQYF
D: -; V: TRBV11-3; J: TRBJ2-1; size: -; DNA: TGTGCCAGCAGCCAGGGCCCGATGTGGGACAATGAGCAGTTCTTC; CDR3: CASSQGPMWDNEQFF
D: -; V: TRBV7-9; J: TRBJ1-1; size: -; DNA: TGTGCCAGCAGACTTATCCCCTTGAACACTGAAGCTTTCTTT; CDR3: CASRLIPLNTEAFF
D: -; V: TRBV11-3; J: TRBJ1-1; size: -; DNA: TGTGCCAGCTCCTCGGGGGGCAGTTATGGTGAAGCTTTCTTT; CDR3: CASSSGGSYGEAFF
D: -; V: TRBV29-1; J: TRBJ2-5; size: -; DNA: TGCAGCGTCGAGGGGAATAGCGGGACAGGGCAAGAGACCCAGTACTTC; CDR3: CSVEGNSGTGQETQYF
D: -; V: TRBV6-5; J: TRBJ1-6; size: -; DNA: TGTGCCAGCGGGGTAAGGGGCAATTCACCCCTCCACTTT; CDR3: CASGVRGNSPLHF
D: -; V: TRBV18; J: TRBJ1-2; size: -; DNA: TGTGCCAGCTCACCAGATTCCGGGGCCGATGGAGGCTACACCTTC; CDR3: CASSPDSGADGGYTF
D: TRBD1; V: TRBV27; J: TRBJ2-7; size: -; DNA: TGTGCCAGCCCAATCGCTCAGGGGGCGAGCGAGCAGTACTTC; CDR3: CASPIAQGASEQYF
D: TRBD2; V: TRBV18; J: TRBJ2-5; size: once; DNA: TGTGCCAGCTCACCAGGCCAGCGGGGGGGAAGAGAGACCCAGTACTTC; CDR3: CASSPGQRGGRETQYF
D: -; V: TRBV2; J: TRBJ2-1; size: -; DNA: TGTGCCATCTTGATGGGGGCTTACAATGAGCAGTTCTTC; CDR3: CAILMGAYNEQFF
D: TRBD1; V: TRBV6-6; J: TRBJ2-2; size: -; DNA: TGTGCCAGCAGTCCCTCGGGACAGGGGTTGGGCGGGGAGCTGTTTTTT; CDR3: CASSPSGQGLGGELFF
D: TRBD2; V: TRBV7-2; J: TRBJ2-6; size: -; DNA: TGTGCCAGCAGCCGCGGGGGTGCTGGGGCCAACGTCCTGACTTTC; CDR3: CASSRGGAGANVLTF
D: -; V: TRBV6-6; J: TRBJ2-7; size: -; DNA: TGTGCCAGCAGCCGGGACGCTGACTACGAGCAGTACTTC; CDR3: CASSRDADYEQYF
D: TRBD1; V: TRBV9; J: TRBJ2-6; size: -; DNA: TGTGCCAGCAGCACCATTTGGGACAGGGGATTCTCTGGGGCCAACGTCCTGACTTTC; CDR3: CASSTIWDRGFSGANVLTF